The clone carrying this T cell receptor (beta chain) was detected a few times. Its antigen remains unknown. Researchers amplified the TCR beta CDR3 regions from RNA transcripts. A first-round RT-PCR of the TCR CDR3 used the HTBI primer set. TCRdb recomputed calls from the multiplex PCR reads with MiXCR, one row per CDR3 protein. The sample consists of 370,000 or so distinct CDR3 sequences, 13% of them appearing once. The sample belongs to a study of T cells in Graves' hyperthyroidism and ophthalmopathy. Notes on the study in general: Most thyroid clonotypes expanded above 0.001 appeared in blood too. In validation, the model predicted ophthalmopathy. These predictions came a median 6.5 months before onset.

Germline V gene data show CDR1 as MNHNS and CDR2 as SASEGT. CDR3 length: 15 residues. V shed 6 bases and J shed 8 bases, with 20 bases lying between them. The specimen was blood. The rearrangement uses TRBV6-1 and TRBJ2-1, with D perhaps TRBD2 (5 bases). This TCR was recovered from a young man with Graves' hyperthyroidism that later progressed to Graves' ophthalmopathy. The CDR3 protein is CASSLGISPRDEQFF. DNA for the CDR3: TGTGCCAGCAGCCTCGGGATATCGCCGAGGGATGAGCAGTTCTTC.